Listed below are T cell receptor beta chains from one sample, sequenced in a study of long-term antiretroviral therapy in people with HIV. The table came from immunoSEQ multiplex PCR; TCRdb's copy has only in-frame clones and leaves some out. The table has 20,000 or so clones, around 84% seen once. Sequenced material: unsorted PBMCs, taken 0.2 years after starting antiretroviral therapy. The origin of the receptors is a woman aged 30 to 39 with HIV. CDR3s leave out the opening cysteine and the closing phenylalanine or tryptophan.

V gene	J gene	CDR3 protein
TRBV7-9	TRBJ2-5	ASSFLQGETQY
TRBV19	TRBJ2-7	ASSIVGGSYEQY
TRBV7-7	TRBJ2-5	ASSLGGGLGQETQY
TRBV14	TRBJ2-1	ASSQGLPGGVGEQF
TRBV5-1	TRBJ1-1	ASSPMPGQGDTEAF
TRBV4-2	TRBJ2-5	ASSQDVKRGSQETQY
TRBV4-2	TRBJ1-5	ASSQERDSPQH
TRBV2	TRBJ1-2	AIYPGTANYGYT
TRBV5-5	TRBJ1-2	ASSWTGEDGYT
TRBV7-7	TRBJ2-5	ASSSLSGGPWETQY
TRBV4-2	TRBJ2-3	ASSQGPAGGSTDTQY
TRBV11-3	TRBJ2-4	ASSLGGTAAKNIQY
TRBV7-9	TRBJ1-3	ASSPRTAGNTIY
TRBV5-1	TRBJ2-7	ASSFQYGNEQY
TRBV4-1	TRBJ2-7	ASSQEVPYYEQY
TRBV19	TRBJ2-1	ASRWTDYNEQF